One and the same sample provided the 4 T cell receptor beta chains below, sequenced in a study of T cells in tumors and immune-related adverse events. Clones were read by immunoSEQ multiplex PCR, and TCRdb kept only the in-frame ones, dropping some. The sample has 20,000 to 25,000 clones, under 95% seen once. The source material was lymph node tissue, sampled from a patient treated with anti-PD-1 therapy. Receptor source: a female donor with metastatic renal cell carcinoma.

The genes are TRBV20-1 and TRBJ2-7; 7 nucleotides line up with TRBD2. CDR1 and CDR2 from the germline V gene are DFQATT and SNEGSKA (reference sequence). The trim removed 6 bases at V and 4 bases at J, leaving 3 bases unmatched. This CDR3 comprises 11 residues. DNA of the CDR3: TGCAGTGCGATTAGCGGGTACGAGCAGTACTTC. Its translation: CSAISGYEQYF.

The chain uses TRBV6-1 and TRBJ1-5; tentatively, D is TRBD1 (5 bases). Germline V gene sequence: CDR1 MNHNS, CDR2 SASEGT. This CDR3 spans 15 amino acids. The ends were cut back, 7 bases at V and 3 bases at J, with 16 bases in the middle. CDR3 bases: TGTGCCAGCATGGGAGGGGTCCTTCCCAATCAGCCCCAGCATTTT. Protein sequence: CASMGGVLPNQPQHF.

The rearrangement uses TRBV2 and TRBJ2-7, with 10 bases matching TRBD2. The trim removed 8 bases at V and 2 bases at J, leaving 6 bases unmatched. CDR1 is SNHLY, CDR2 FYNNEI, per germline. CDR3 length equals 14 residues. The DNA for the CDR3 is TGTGCCAGCGGCTCTAGCGGGGGCCCCTACGAGCAGTACTTC. This encodes CASGSSGGPYEQYF.

This clone came up a few times. An end of the junction differs from the germline gene, which may be a read error. This chain joins TRBV10-1 and TRBJ2-2, with D hard to call. The germline V gene has CDR1 WNHNN and CDR2 SYGVQD (reference sequence). This CDR3 has 12 residues. The chain's CDR3 is CASTSKTGELFF. The CDR3 DNA reads as TGCGCCAGCACCTCGAAGACCGGGGAGCTGTTTTTT.